Presented here are 3 T cell receptor beta chains from one specimen sequenced in a study of blood T cell repertoires in COVID-19. Generated by immunoSEQ multiplex PCR, the TCRdb table keeps only in-frame clones and is missing some. The data hold 70,000 to 85,000 clones, with around 90% observed a single time. What was sequenced was peripheral blood. These receptor sequences come from a woman aged 60 to 75 with active COVID-19.

V usage is TRBV10-1 and J usage is TRBJ2-1; TRBD2 matches at 8 bases. Trimming cost V 6 bases and J 7 bases; bases outside gene matches: 14. Per germline, CDR1 WNHNN and CDR2 SYGVQD (reference sequence). The CDR3 sequence is 16 residues long. Here the CDR3 reads CASSPWGLGEGNEQFF. The CDR3 nucleotides are TGCGCCAGCAGCCCGTGGGGACTAGGGGAGGGAAATGAGCAGTTCTTC.

The V call is TRBV7-2, the J call TRBJ2-7, with a weak D call TRBD2 (6 bases). Trimming pared 5 bases from V and 6 bases from J, leaving 17 bases between. Germline V lookup: CDR1 SGHTA, CDR2 FQGNSA. The CDR3 sequence is 14 residues long. This CDR3 is CASSHEGLASEQYF. The CDR3 DNA follows: TGTGCCAGCAGCCATGAGGGGCTAGCGTCCGAGCAGTACTTC.

The rearrangement joins TRBV9 to TRBJ2-3; D remains ambiguous. V lost 0 bases and J lost 2, with 7 bases in between. From germline, CDR1 is SGDLS and CDR2 YYNGEE. The length of the CDR3 is 14 residues. CDR3 region: CASSVGRLTDTQYF. For the CDR3, the DNA is TGTGCCAGCAGCGTAGGGCGGCTCACAGATACGCAGTATTTT.